These 19 T cell receptor beta chains were sequenced from one sample in a study of blood T cell repertoires in COVID-19. Method: immunoSEQ multiplex PCR; TCRdb's copy keeps in-frame clones and lacks some. The repertoire holds roughly 270,000 clones, with roughly 85% as singletons. Sequenced material: PBMCs or T cells enriched from blood (not recorded which). The receptors shown here come from a woman between 45 and 60 years old who had recovered from COVID-19.

The chain is built from TRBV19 and TRBJ2-5, with TRBD1 identical over 7 bases. Germline V gives CDR1 LNHDA, CDR2 SQIVND (reference sequence). The CDR3 runs to 15 residues. With 4 bases clipped from V and 2 bases from J, the junction kept 7 bases outside the gene matches. The CDR3: CASSRRPQGQETQYF. DNA of the CDR3: TGTGCCAGTAGTAGAAGACCACAGGGGCAAGAGACCCAGTACTTC.

As concerns this clone: The DNA is left out, because the CDR3 cannot be placed on it with certainty; the CDR3 is given as TCRdb lists it. The J gene is TRBJ2-3, the V gene TRBV19; the D call in the table, TRBD1, was not verified against the DNA. The CDR3 is 15 residues long, ends included. Germline CDR1 reads LNHDA; CDR2 reads SQIVND (reference sequence). Here the CDR3 reads CASTSVAGEGGTQYF.

V is TRBV29-1 and J is TRBJ2-5; weak D call: TRBD2 (6 bases). V lost 4 bases, J lost 0 bases, and 21 bases lay in between. Germline values: CDR1 SQVTM, CDR2 ANQGSEA. The length of the CDR3 is 17 residues. Written as DNA, the CDR3 is TGCAGCGTTGGATGGGAGATCGGCGGGACCAACCAAGAGACCCAGTACTTC. Translation gives CSVGWEIGGTNQETQYF. Full variable domain (outside the CDR3, taken from reference TRBV29-1 and TRBJ2-5): SAVISQKPSRDICQRGTSLTIQCQVDSQVTMMFWYRQQPGQSLTLIATANQGSEATYESGFVIDKFPISRPNLTFSTLTVSNMSPEDSSIYLCSVGWEIGGTNQETQYFGPGTRLLVL.

The CDR3 DNA reads TGCGCCAGCAGCTTGGTCGCGTCTGGAAACACCATATATTTT. It codes for CASSLVASGNTIYF. The chain employs TRBV5-1 and TRBJ1-3, with unresolved D. Trimming took off 0 bases at V and 1 base at J, with 5 bases between the two ends. The CDR3 has 14 amino acids. Per the germline V gene, CDR1 is SGHRS and CDR2 is YFSETQ.

The chain recombines TRBV30 with TRBJ2-1; D unclear. CDR3 size: 14 residues. Germline CDR1 and CDR2: GTSNPN and SVGIG (reference sequence). With 4 bases removed from V and 3 bases from J, the gap between germline ends came to 13 bases. The CDR3 loop is CAWTPVGFYNEQFF. As DNA, the CDR3 is TGTGCCTGGACCCCTGTCGGTTTCTACAATGAGCAGTTCTTC.

V is TRBV4-1 and J is TRBJ2-1; TRBD2 aligns across 12 bases. The CDR3 runs to 14 residues. The V gene's germline CDR1 is MGHRA and CDR2 YSYEKL. With 8 bases clipped from V and 8 bases from J, the junction kept 7 bases outside the gene matches. CDR3 in amino acids: CASARLAGVHEQFF. CDR3 bases: TGCGCCAGCGCACGACTAGCGGGAGTCCATGAGCAGTTCTTC.

This chain connects TRBV20-1 to TRBJ2-1; D remains unclear. The CDR3 totals 11 residues. Germline loops: CDR1 DFQATT, CDR2 SNEGSKA (reference sequence). Deletions cut 3 bases from V and 9 bases from J, with 9 bases between. CDR3 sequence reads: CSASGYGEQFF. The CDR3 nucleotides read TGCAGTGCTAGTGGTTACGGTGAGCAGTTCTTC.

V usage is TRBV27 and J usage is TRBJ1-5; unclear D gene. Trimming cost V 2 bases and J 5 bases, with 7 bases left between them. CDR3 length equals 13 residues. Germline lookup yields CDR1 MNHEY and CDR2 SMNVEV (reference sequence). The CDR3 DNA follows: TGTGCCAGCAGTTTACGTCCTCATCAGCCCCAGCATTTT. Translated, it gives CASSLRPHQPQHF.

This clone was recorded a few times. V and J are TRBV5-4 and TRBJ2-3, with D uncertain. Trimming stripped 0 bases from V and 2 bases from J, with 13 bases between. The CDR3 has 16 amino acids. CDR1 is SGHNT and CDR2 is YYREEE in the germline V gene (reference sequence). CDR3 region: CASSLGFRRSTDTQYF. CDR3 nucleotides: TGTGCCAGCAGCTTGGGGTTTCGTAGATCCACAGATACGCAGTATTTT.

The V gene is TRBV7-6, the J gene TRBJ1-1, with 10 bases fitting TRBD1. Trimming at V came to 5 bases and at J to 3 bases, leaving 12 bases not matched to a gene. The CDR3 extends over 17 amino acids. The germline V gene has CDR1 SGHVS and CDR2 FNYEAQ. The CDR3 DNA reads as TGTGCCAGCAGCCTAGGTCCGGGACAGGGGCCGGACACTGAAGCTTTCTTT. Its translation: CASSLGPGQGPDTEAFF.

Notes on this clone: The sample contains more than one DNA sequence encoding this CDR3. The chain recombines TRBV5-1 with TRBJ2-2; no definite D call. The CDR3 is 14 amino acids. Germline CDR1 and CDR2: SGHRS and YFSETQ. V was pared by 0 bases and J by 3 bases, with 6 bases between. The CDR3 spells CASSLVLDTGELFF. The CDR3 coding sequence is TGCGCCAGCAGCTTGGTTCTTGACACCGGGGAGCTGTTTTTT.

This clone was recorded a few times. V and J are TRBV28 and TRBJ1-2; 7 nucleotides agree with TRBD1. This CDR3 has 16 residues. CDR1 and CDR2 (germline): MDHEN, SYDVKM. V dropped 2 bases and J dropped 2; count of bases not matched to a gene: 8. CDR3 bases: TGTGCCAGCAGTTTACCCTCCTTGACAGGGAACTATGGCTACACCTTC. Its protein is CASSLPSLTGNYGYTF.

J is TRBJ1-1 and V is TRBV5-1; no clear D gene. The CDR3 has 16 amino acids. The V end lost 4 bases, the J end lost 0 bases, and 16 bases lay between the germline ends. CDR1 and CDR2 from the germline V gene are SGHRS and YFSETQ. The CDR3 spells CASSRESIRLNTEAFF. The CDR3 DNA sequence: TGCGCCAGCAGCCGCGAGTCTATACGGTTGAACACTGAAGCTTTCTTT.

This sequence joins TRBV15 and TRBJ1-2; a weak D match, TRBD1 (5 bases). The CDR3 runs to 12 residues. The germline V gene has CDR1 LNHNV and CDR2 YYDKDF (reference sequence). V was clipped by 5 bases and J by 7 bases, with 11 bases between them. The CDR3 spells CATSPRTRGYTF. CDR3 DNA sequence: TGTGCCACCAGCCCGCGGACACGTGGCTACACCTTC. Using reference TRBV15 and TRBJ1-2 for the parts outside the CDR3, the full variable domain is DAMVIQNPRYQVTQFGKPVTLSCSQTLNHNVMYWYQQKSSQAPKLLFHYYDKDFNNEADTPDNFQSRRPNTSFCFLDIRSPGLGDTAMYLCATSPRTRGYTFGSGTRLTVV.

The chain combines TRBV4-2 with TRBJ2-7; 8 positions match TRBD2. The germline V gene has CDR1 LGHNA and CDR2 YNFKEQ. Trimming removed 3 bases from V and 0 bases from J; junction bases left unmatched: 1. The CDR3 length is 14 residues. The CDR3: CASSQSGSSYEQYF. The CDR3 nucleotides read TGTGCCAGCAGCCAGAGCGGGAGCTCCTACGAGCAGTACTTC.

The chain couples TRBV7-8 to TRBJ2-6; 9 bases align to TRBD1. V lost 2 bases to trimming and J lost 3 bases; unmatched junction nucleotides: 5. CDR1 and CDR2 from the germline V gene are SGHVS and FQNEAQ. This CDR3 comprises 17 residues. The CDR3 bases are TGTGCCAGCAGCTTATTCGACAGGGGGGATGGGGCCAACGTCCTGACTTTC. Its translation is CASSLFDRGDGANVLTF.

This chain connects TRBV19 to TRBJ2-3; 10 bases fit TRBD1. The CDR3 length is 13 residues. V shed 10 bases, J shed 6 bases, and the junction held 7 bases outside the gene matches. The V gene's germline CDR1 is LNHDA and CDR2 SQIVND (reference sequence). For the CDR3, the DNA is TGTGCCACCAAAGACAGGGGGCACGATACGCAGTATTTT. As protein: CATKDRGHDTQYF.

This chain uses TRBV10-3 with TRBJ2-1; D might be TRBD2 (6 bases). The CDR3 sequence is 13 residues long. Trimming took off 3 bases at V and 7 bases at J, with 10 bases between the two ends. CDR1 is ENHRY and CDR2 is SYGVKD in the germline V gene. This CDR3 is CAISDTAGNEQFF. Written as DNA, the CDR3 is TGTGCCATCAGTGACACGGCGGGAAATGAGCAGTTCTTC.

This clone was observed once. The chain joins TRBV6-5 to TRBJ1-3; 7 bases align to TRBD1. The CDR3 is 16 residues long. CDR1 is MNHEY, CDR2 SVGAGI, per germline. The trim removed 0 bases at V and 8 bases at J, leaving 10 bases unmatched. The CDR3 here is CASSYSPTDRAHTIYF. Written as DNA, the CDR3 is TGTGCCAGCAGTTACTCCCCGACCGACAGGGCGCACACCATATATTTT.